This T cell receptor (beta chain) was sequenced for a study of blood T cell repertoires in COVID-19. Trimming took 6 bases from V and 4 from J, leaving 9 bases between them. This CDR3 has 12 residues. In the original workflow: Nucleated cell number was recorded as an estimate derived from reference gene primer amplification. Using immunoSEQ multiplex PCR, the repertoire was profiled, and TCRdb retains in-frame clones only, with some absent. D and trimming were read from the DNA, whereas the V and J calls and clone size are those reported in that table. The data hold hundreds of thousands of clones, with approximately 80% observed a single time.

Sequencing used peripheral blood. The genes are TRBV12-3 or TRBV12-4 and TRBJ1-2; D uncertain. The clonotype originates from a woman older than 75 with acute or convalescent COVID-19. The CDR3 DNA follows: TGTGCCAGCAGAACCCGGAGCTATGGCTACACCTTC. Amino acids: CASRTRSYGYTF.